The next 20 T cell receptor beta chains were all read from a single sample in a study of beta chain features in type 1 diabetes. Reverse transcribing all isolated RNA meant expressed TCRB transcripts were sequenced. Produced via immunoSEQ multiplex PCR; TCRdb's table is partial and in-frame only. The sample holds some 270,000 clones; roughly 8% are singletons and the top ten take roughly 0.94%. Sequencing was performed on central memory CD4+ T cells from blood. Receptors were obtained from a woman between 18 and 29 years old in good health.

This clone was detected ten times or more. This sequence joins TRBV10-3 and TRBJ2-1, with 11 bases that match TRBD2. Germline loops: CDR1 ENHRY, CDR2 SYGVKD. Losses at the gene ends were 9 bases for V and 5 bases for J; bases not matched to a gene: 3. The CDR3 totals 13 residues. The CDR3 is CAIHSGGDNEQFF. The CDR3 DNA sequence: TGTGCCATTCATAGCGGGGGGGACAATGAGCAGTTCTTC.

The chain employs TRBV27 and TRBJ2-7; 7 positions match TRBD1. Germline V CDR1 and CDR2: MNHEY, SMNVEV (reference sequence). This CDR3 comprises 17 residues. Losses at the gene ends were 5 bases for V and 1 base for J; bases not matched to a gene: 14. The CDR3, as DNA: TGTGCCAGCAGTCAGAGAGCTAGACAGGGAGTATCCTACGAGCAGTACTTC. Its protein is CASSQRARQGVSYEQYF.

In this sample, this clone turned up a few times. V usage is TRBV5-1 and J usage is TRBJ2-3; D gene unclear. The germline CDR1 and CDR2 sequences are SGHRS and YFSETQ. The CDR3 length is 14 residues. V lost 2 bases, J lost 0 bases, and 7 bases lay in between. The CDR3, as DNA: TGCGCCAGCAGCTTCTCGGACAGCACAGATACGCAGTATTTT. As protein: CASSFSDSTDTQYF.

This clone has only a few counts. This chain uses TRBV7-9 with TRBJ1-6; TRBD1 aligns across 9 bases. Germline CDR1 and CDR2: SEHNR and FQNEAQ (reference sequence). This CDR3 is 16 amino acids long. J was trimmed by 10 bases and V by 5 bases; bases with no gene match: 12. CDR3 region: CASSPSSQGAGSPLHF. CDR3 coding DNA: TGTGCCAGCAGCCCTAGTTCACAGGGGGCAGGATCACCCCTCCACTTT.

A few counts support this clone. The CDR3 region is CASSQDLQGVLSGYTF. In DNA, the CDR3 is TGCGCCAGCAGCCAAGACCTCCAGGGTGTTCTCTCGGGCTACACCTTC. The gene calls are TRBV4-3 and TRBJ1-2, with D tentatively TRBD1 (5 bases). Between the trimmed V and J ends, which lost 0 bases and 8 bases, there was a span of 19 bases. Germline lookup yields CDR1 LGHNA and CDR2 YSLEER. The CDR3 is made up of 16 amino acids.

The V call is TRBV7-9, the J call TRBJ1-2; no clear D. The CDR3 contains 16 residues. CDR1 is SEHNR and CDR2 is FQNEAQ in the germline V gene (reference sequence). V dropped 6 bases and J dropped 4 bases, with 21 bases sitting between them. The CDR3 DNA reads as TGTGCCAGCAGTCCATTCGCAGTGGCACAGCTCTATGGCTACACCTTC. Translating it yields CASSPFAVAQLYGYTF. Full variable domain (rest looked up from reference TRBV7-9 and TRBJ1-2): DTGVSQNPRHKITKRGQNVTFRCDPISEHNRLYWYRQTLGQGPEFLTYFQNEAQLEKSRLLSDRFSAERPKGSFSTLEIQRTEQGDSAMYLCASSPFAVAQLYGYTFGSGTRLTVV.

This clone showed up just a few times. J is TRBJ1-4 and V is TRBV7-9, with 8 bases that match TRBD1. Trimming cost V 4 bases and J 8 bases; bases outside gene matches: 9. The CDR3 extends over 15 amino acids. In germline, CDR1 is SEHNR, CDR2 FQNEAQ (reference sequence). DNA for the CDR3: TGTGCCAGCAGCTCGGACAGGGAAGTCAGAGAAAAACTGTTTTTT. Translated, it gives CASSSDREVREKLFF.

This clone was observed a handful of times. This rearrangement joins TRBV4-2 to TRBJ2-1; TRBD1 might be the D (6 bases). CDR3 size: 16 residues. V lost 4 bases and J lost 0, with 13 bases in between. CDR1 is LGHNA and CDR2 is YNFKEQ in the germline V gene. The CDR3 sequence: CASSLETGSSYNEQFF. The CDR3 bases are TGTGCCAGCAGCCTAGAAACAGGGAGCTCCTACAATGAGCAGTTCTTC.

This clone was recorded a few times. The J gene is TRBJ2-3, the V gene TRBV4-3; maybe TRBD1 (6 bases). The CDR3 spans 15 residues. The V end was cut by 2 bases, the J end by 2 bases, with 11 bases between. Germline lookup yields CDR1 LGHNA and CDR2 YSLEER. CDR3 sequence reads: CASSQQRTATDTQYF. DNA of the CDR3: TGCGCCAGCAGCCAACAGCGGACAGCCACAGATACGCAGTATTTT.

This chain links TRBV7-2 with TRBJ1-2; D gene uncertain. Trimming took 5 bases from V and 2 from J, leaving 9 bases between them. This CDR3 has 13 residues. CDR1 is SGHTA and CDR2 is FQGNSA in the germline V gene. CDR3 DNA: TGTGCCAGCAGCCAGGACGCAAACTATGGCTACACCTTC. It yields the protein CASSQDANYGYTF.

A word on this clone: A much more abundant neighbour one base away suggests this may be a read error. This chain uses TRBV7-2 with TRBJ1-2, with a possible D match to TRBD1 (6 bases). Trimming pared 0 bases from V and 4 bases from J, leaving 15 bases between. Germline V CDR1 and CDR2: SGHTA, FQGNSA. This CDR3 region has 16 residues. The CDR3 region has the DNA TGTGCCAGCAGCTTAGCGGGCCGAGGGGGAGCCTATGGCTACACCTTC. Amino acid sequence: CASSLAGRGGAYGYTF.

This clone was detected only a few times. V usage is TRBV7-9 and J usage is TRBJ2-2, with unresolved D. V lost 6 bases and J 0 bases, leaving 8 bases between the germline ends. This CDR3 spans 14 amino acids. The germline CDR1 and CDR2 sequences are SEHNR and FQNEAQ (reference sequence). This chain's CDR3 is CASSSRTNTGELFF. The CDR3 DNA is TGTGCCAGCAGTTCCCGCACGAACACCGGGGAGCTGTTTTTT.

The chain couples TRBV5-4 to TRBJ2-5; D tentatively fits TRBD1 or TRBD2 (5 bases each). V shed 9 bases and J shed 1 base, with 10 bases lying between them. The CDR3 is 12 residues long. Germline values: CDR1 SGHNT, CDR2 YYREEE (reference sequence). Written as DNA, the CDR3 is TGTGCCACCGGGGACGGCCAAGAGACCCAGTACTTC. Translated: CATGDGQETQYF.

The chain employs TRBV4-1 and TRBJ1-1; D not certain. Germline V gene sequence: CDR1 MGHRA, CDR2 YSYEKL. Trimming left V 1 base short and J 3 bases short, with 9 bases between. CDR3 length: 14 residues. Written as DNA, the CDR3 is TGCGCCAGCAGCCAAGTAGGCCCGGACACTGAAGCTTTCTTT. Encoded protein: CASSQVGPDTEAFF.

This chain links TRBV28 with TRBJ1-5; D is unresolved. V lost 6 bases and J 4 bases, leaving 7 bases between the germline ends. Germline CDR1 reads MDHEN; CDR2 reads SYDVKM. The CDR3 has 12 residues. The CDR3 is CASRQTNQPQHF. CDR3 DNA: TGTGCCAGCAGACAGACTAATCAGCCCCAGCATTTT.

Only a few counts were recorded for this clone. DNA of the CDR3: TGTGCCAGCAGTGGGGGCGGGGGGAAGAGAAATACGCAGTATTTT. Translation: CASSGGGGKRNTQYF. V is TRBV28 and J is TRBJ2-3, with TRBD2 identical over 8 bases. Germline CDR1 is MDHEN and CDR2 is SYDVKM. The CDR3 sequence is 15 residues long. V was pared by 5 bases and J by 7 bases, with 11 bases of the junction left unmatched.

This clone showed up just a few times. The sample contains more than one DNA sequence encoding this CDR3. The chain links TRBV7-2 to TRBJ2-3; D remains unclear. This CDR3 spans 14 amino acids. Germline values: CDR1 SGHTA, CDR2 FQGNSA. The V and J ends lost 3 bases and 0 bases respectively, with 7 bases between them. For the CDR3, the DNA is TGTGCCAGCAGCTTCCGTGCTAGCACAGATACGCAGTATTTT. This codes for CASSFRASTDTQYF.

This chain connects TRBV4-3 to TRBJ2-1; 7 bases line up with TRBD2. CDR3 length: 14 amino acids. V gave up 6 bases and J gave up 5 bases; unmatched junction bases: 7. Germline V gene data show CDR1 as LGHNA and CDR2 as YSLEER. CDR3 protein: CASRYGGSNNEQFF. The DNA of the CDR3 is TGCGCCAGCAGATACGGGGGGTCAAACAATGAGCAGTTCTTC.

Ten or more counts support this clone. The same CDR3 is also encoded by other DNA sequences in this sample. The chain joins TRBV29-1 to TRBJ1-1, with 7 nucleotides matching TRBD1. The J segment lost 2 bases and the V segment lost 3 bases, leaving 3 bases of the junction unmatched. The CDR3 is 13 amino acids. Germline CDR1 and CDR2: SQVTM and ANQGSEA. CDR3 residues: CSVEGTANTEAFF. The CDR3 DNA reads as TGCAGCGTTGAGGGGACAGCTAACACTGAAGCTTTCTTT.

Written as DNA, the CDR3 is TGTGCCAGCAGTGTCTTCAGGTCCGATCAGCCCCAGCATTTT. Its protein product is CASSVFRSDQPQHF. V usage is TRBV2 and J usage is TRBJ1-5, with D unclear. CDR1 and CDR2 from the germline V gene are SNHLY and FYNNEI. This CDR3 has 14 amino acids. V dropped 4 bases and J dropped 5 bases, with 12 bases sitting between them.